This entry describes one T cell receptor beta chain. The antigen is not known. No infections or other immune events were documented during collection. This entry belongs to a study of identifying expanded T cells in peripheral blood. Study-level results: Technical replicates showed around 1.2 changed clones; roughly two weeks roughly 16; four weeks 19.

Here immunoSEQ multiplex PCR was the method, and the copy in TCRdb shows in-frame clones only, minus some. This sample carries 70,000 to 95,000 clones, roughly 90% of them seen once, and the ten largest clones take 7% to 7.5%. The germline gives CDR1 SGHKS, CDR2 YYEKEE (reference sequence). V dropped 3 bases and J dropped 7 bases, with 11 bases sitting between them. The CDR3 runs to 14 residues. The rearrangement links TRBV5-5 to TRBJ1-6; the D is unclear. The sequenced sample consisted of blood. The receptor comes from a person aged 18 to 70 in good health. The CDR3 bases are TGTGCCAGCAGCTCGGTGCAGATCAATTCACCCCTCCACTTT. It is translated as CASSSVQINSPLHF.